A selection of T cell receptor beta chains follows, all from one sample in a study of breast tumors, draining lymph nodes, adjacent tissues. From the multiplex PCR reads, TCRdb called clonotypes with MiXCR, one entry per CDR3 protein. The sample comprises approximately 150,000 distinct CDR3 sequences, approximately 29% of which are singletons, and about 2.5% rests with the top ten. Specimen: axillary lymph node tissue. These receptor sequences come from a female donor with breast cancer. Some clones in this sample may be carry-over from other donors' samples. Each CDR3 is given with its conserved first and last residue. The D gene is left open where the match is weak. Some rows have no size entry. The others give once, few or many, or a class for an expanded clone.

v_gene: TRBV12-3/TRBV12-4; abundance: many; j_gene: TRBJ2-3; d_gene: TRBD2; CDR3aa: CATQSGVSTDTQYF; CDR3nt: TGTGCCACCCAAAGCGGGGTGAGCACAGATACGCAGTATTTT
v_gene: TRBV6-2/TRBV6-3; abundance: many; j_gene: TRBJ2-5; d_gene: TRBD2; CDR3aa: CASRSGGPVFQYF; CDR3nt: TGTGCCAGCAGGAGCGGGGGGCCCGTTTTCCAGTACTTC
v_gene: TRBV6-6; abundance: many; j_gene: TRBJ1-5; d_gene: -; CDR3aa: CASRGGDQPQHF; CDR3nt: TGTGCCAGCAGGGGAGGGGATCAGCCCCAGCATTTT
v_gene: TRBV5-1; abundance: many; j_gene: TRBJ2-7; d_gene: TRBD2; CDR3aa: CASRLGGLAGGYEQYF; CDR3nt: TGCGCCAGCAGATTGGGGGGACTAGCGGGGGGTTACGAGCAGTACTTC
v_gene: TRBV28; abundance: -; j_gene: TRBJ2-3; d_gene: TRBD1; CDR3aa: CASSGAGQGIGDTQYF; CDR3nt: TGTGCCAGCAGTGGGGCGGGACAGGGAATTGGAGATACGCAGTATTTT
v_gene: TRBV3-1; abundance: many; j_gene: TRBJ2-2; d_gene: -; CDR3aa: CASSQGAGPQTGELFF; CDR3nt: TGTGCCAGCAGCCAAGGGGCAGGCCCCCAAACCGGGGAGCTGTTTTTT
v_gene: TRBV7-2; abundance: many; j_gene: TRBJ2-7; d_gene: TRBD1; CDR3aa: CASSLGGGVTYEQYF; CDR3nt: TGTGCCAGCAGCTTAGGAGGGGGCGTAACCTACGAGCAGTACTTC
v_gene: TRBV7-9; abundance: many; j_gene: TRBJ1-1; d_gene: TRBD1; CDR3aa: CASSQGGGIEAFF; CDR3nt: TGTGCCAGCAGCCAAGGGGGCGGGATTGAAGCTTTCTTT
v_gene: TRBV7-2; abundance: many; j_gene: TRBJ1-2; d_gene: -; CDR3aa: CASSLGTGGYGYTF; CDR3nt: TGTGCCAGCAGCTTAGGGACGGGTGGCTATGGCTACACCTTC
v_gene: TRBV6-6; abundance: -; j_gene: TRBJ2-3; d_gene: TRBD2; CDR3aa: CASSRLAGGPDTQYF; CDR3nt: TGTGCCAGCAGTCGACTAGCGGGGGGCCCAGATACGCAGTATTTT
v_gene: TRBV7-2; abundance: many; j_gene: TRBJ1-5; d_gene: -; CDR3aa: CASSLDGNQPQHF; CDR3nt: TGTGCCAGCAGCTTGGATGGGAATCAGCCCCAGCATTTT
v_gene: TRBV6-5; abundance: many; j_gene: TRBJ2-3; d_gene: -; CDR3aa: CASRPPPDTQYF; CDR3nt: TGTGCCAGCAGGCCCCCGCCGGATACGCAGTATTTT
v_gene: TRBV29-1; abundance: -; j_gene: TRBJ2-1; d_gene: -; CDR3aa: CSVERGDTQFF; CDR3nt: TGCAGCGTTGAACGCGGGGATACGCAGTTCTTC
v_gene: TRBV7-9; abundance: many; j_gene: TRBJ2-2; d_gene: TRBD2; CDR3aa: CASSLGLMDTGELFF; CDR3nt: TGTGCCAGCAGCTTGGGACTAATGGACACCGGGGAGCTGTTTTTT
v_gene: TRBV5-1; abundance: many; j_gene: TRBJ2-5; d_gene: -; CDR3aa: CASSRIPGPLTETQYF; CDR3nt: TGCGCCAGCAGCCGAATACCGGGACCGCTTACGGAGACCCAGTACTTC
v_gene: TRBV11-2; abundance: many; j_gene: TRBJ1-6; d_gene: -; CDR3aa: CASGPTPRSYNSPLHF; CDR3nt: TGTGCCAGCGGACCGACACCTCGCTCCTATAATTCACCCCTCCACTTT
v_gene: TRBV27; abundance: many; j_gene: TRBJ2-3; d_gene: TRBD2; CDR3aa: CASKPRWGGRSQGTQYF; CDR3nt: TGTGCCAGCAAACCCCGTTGGGGCGGGAGGTCGCAGGGTACGCAGTATTTT
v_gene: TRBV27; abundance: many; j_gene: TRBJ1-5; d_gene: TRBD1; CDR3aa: CASRRGQISNQPQHF; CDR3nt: TGTGCCAGCAGACGGGGACAGATTAGCAATCAGCCCCAGCATTTT
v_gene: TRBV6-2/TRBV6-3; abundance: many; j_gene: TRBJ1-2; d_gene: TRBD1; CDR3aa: CASTDRGFYGYTF; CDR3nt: TGTGCCAGCACGGACAGGGGATTCTATGGCTACACCTTC
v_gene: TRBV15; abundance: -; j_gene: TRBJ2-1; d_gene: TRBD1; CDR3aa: CATSSVPLGGSYNEQLF; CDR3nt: TGTGCCACCAGCAGCGTCCCCCTAGGGGGCTCCTACAATGAGCAGCTCTTC
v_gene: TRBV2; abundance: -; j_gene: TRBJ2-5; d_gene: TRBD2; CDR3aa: CASSRLAGEQETQYF; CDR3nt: TGTGCCAGCAGTAGGCTAGCGGGGGAGCAAGAGACCCAGTACTTC
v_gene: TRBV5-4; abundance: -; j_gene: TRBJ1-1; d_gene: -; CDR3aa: CASSSDRRGEAFF; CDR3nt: TGTGCCAGCAGTTCCGACAGGAGGGGTGAAGCTTTCTTT
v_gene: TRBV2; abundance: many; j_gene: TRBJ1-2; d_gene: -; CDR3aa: CASFFLGGPVGGYTF; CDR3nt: TGTGCCAGCTTTTTTTTGGGGGGCCCTGTTGGTGGCTACACCTTC
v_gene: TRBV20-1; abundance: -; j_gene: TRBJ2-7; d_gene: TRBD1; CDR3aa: CSARDPKGQAREQYF; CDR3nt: TGCAGTGCTAGAGATCCTAAGGGACAGGCTCGCGAGCAGTACTTC
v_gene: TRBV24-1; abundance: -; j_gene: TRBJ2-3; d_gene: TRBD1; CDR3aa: CATSDEGQGCADTQYF; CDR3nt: TGTGCCACCAGTGATGAGGGACAGGGGTGCGCAGATACGCAGTATTTT
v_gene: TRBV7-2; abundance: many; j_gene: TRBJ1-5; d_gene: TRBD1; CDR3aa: CASTGQAGQPQHF; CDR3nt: TGTGCCAGCACTGGACAGGCCGGGCAGCCCCAGCATTTT
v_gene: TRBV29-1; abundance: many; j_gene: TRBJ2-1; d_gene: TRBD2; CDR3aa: CSVEDRERGSSYNEQFF; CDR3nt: TGCAGCGTTGAAGATCGGGAGCGGGGGAGCTCCTACAATGAGCAGTTCTTC
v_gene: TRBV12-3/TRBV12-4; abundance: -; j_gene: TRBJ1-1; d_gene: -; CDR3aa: CASSMTATNEAFF; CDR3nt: TGTGCCAGCAGCATGACAGCAACTAATGAAGCTTTCTTT
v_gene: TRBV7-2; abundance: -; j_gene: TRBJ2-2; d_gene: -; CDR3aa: CASSLGGVGLTGELFF; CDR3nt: TGTGCCAGCAGCTTAGGGGGAGTTGGGCTCACCGGGGAGCTGTTTTTT
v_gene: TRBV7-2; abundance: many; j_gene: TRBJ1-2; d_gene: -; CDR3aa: CASGGGGGYGYTF; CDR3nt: TGTGCCAGCGGTGGAGGGGGGGGTTACGGCTACACCTTC
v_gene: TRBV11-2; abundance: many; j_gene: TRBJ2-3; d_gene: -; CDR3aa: CASSLDREDTQYF; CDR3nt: TGTGCCAGCAGCTTAGATCGGGAAGATACGCAGTATTTT
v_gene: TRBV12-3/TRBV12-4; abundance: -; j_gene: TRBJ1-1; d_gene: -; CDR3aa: CASSTDVNTEAFF; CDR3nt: TGTGCCAGCAGCACCGACGTCAATACTGAAGCTTTCTTT
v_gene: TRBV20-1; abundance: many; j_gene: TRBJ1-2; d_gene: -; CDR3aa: CSASRLGPQSVSGYTF; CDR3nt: TGCAGTGCTAGTCGTCTTGGCCCACAGTCGGTATCGGGCTACACCTTC
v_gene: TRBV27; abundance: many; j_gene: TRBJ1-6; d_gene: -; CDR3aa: CASSQTGLGYNSPLHF; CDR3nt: TGTGCCAGCAGTCAAACAGGTTTGGGGTATAATTCACCCCTCCACTTT